One sample yielded the 3 T cell receptor beta chains listed below, sequenced in a study of shared clonotypes between healthy human individuals. The assay was immunoSEQ multiplex PCR, and TCRdb's table has in-frame clones only and misses some. Of around 1.5 million clones listed, approximately 98% are singletons. Material for sequencing was naive CD4+ T cells sorted from blood. Subset in this sample: CD45RA+ positively selected. These receptors were taken from a man younger than 40 in good health.

The chain links TRBV6-5 to TRBJ2-7; D might be TRBD1 (7 bases). CDR1 is MNHEY and CDR2 is SVGAGI in the germline V gene. This CDR3 spans 14 amino acids. V was shortened by 7 bases and J by 3 bases, with 16 bases between the two germline ends. In DNA, the CDR3 is TGTGCCAGCACCGCAAGGAGGGACAGCTACGAGCAGTACTTC. This sequence encodes CASTARRDSYEQYF.

The genes are TRBV6-6 and TRBJ2-7; weak D call: TRBD2 (6 bases). CDR1 and CDR2 (germline): MNHNY, SVGAGI (reference sequence). V was shortened by 4 bases and J by 0 bases, with 16 bases between the two germline ends. The CDR3 sequence is 16 residues long. The CDR3 DNA reads as TGTGCCAGCAGTTCTTCCGCCGGGACTGCCTCCTACGAGCAGTACTTC. It codes for CASSSSAGTASYEQYF.

The V and J genes are TRBV5-1 and TRBJ1-1, with D perhaps matching TRBD1 (5 bases). The CDR3 has 13 residues. Germline V lookup: CDR1 SGHRS, CDR2 YFSETQ. The V end was cut by 3 bases, the J end by 3 bases, with 9 bases between. The CDR3 region has the DNA TGCGCCAGCAGCTCGGGGGTGGACACTGAAGCTTTCTTT. Amino acid sequence: CASSSGVDTEAFF.